This TCR beta chain was recorded in a study of T cells in Graves' hyperthyroidism and ophthalmopathy. Study information: Pretreatment peripheral blood was obtained at initial diagnosis. Study-wide points: In blood, most of the thyroid clonotypes expanded above 0.001 were also present.

Graves' hyperthyroidism without ophthalmopathy progression within 18 months was termed stable. Each patient was aged 18 to 65 and had newly diagnosed hyperthyroidism of under 2 months' duration. Amplified TCR beta CDR3 regions derived from RNA transcripts. First-round RT-PCR with HTBI primers amplified the TCR CDR3 region. TCRdb recomputed calls from the multiplex PCR reads with MiXCR, one row per CDR3 protein. The sample holds about 560,000 distinct CDR3 sequences; approximately 15% are singletons and the top ten take about 15%. In regard to this clonotype: Its antigen remains unidentified. A single base separates this from a much larger clone, so it may be a read error.

Germline V gives CDR1 MNHEY, CDR2 SMNVEV (reference sequence). The CDR3 runs 14 residues. The chain combines TRBV27 with TRBJ2-7; 8 nucleotides agree with TRBD2. Near its end, the DNA agrees better with TRBJ2-1, so the J call may be wrong. The receptor comes from a woman in her 40s with Graves' hyperthyroidism. Input material: blood. CDR3 sequence reads: CASSLREGPYEQFF. The CDR3 coding sequence is TGTGCCAGCAGTCTCCGGGAGGGGCCCTACGAGCAGTTCTTC.